This T cell receptor (beta chain) was sequenced for a study of T cells in Graves' hyperthyroidism and ophthalmopathy. In the study overall: Peripheral blood collection took place at initial diagnosis, before any treatment.

The table lists this clonotype with many counts. The CDR3 regions of TCR beta were amplified from RNA transcripts. The HTBI primer set served for first-round RT-PCR of the TCR CDR3. TCRdb re-analysed the multiplex PCR reads in MiXCR, keeping a single row per CDR3 protein. The sample consists of about 260,000 distinct CDR3 sequences, 20% to 25% of them appearing once. This CDR3 contains 13 residues. Germline CDR1 DFQATT, CDR2 SNEGSKA (reference sequence). With 5 bases removed from V and 2 bases from J, the gap between germline ends came to 12 bases. Lactation, pregnancy, other autoimmune disease or uncontrolled infection led to exclusion of patients.

The V call is TRBV20-1, the J call TRBJ1-1; D may be TRBD1 (5 bases). The receptor was isolated from a man aged 25-40 years with Graves' ophthalmopathy. The sequenced sample consisted of blood. The CDR3, as DNA: TGCAGTGCTGCCGCCAGGGCCAACACTGAAGCTTTCTTT. As protein: CSAAARANTEAFF.